These T cell receptor beta chains were read from a single sample in a study of blood T cell repertoires in COVID-19. Produced via immunoSEQ multiplex PCR; TCRdb's table is partial and in-frame only. Of about 52,000 clones in the sample, about nine tenths were seen once. Sequenced: peripheral blood. These receptors came from a man aged 45 to 65 with active COVID-19. Each CDR3 is given with its conserved first and last residue. The D gene is left open where the match is weak. The listing skips clone size in some rows; elsewhere it reads once, few, many or a size class.

j_gene: TRBJ1-1
abundance: NA
v_gene: TRBV7-8
d_gene: NA
CDR3nt: TGTGCCAGCAGCCTGGACGGGGGGAACACTGAAGCTTTCTTT
CDR3aa: CASSLDGGNTEAFF

j_gene: TRBJ1-6
abundance: NA
v_gene: TRBV6-4
d_gene: NA
CDR3nt: TGTGCCAGCAGTGAACAGGCCTATAATTCACCCCTCCACTTT
CDR3aa: CASSEQAYNSPLHF

j_gene: TRBJ1-2
abundance: NA
v_gene: TRBV3-1/TRBV3-2
d_gene: TRBD1
CDR3nt: TGTGCCAGCAGTCAGACAGGGAATAACTATGGCTACACCTTC
CDR3aa: CASSQTGNNYGYTF

j_gene: TRBJ2-1
abundance: NA
v_gene: TRBV2
d_gene: NA
CDR3nt: TGTGCCAGCAGTGGAGGTTACAATGAGCAGTTCTTC
CDR3aa: CASSGGYNEQFF

j_gene: TRBJ2-1
abundance: NA
v_gene: TRBV5-1
d_gene: NA
CDR3nt: TGCGCCAGCAGCTTGAGGACATACAATGAGCAGTTCTTC
CDR3aa: CASSLRTYNEQFF

j_gene: TRBJ2-5
abundance: NA
v_gene: TRBV6-5
d_gene: NA
CDR3nt: TGTGCCAGCAAGATACAGGGGGGGCAAGAGACCCAGTACTTC
CDR3aa: CASKIQGGQETQYF

j_gene: TRBJ1-5
abundance: few
v_gene: TRBV2
d_gene: NA
CDR3nt: TGTGCCAGCAAAGGGAGTCCTGCGGGCAATCAGCCCCAGCATTTT
CDR3aa: CASKGSPAGNQPQHF

j_gene: TRBJ2-3
abundance: NA
v_gene: TRBV19
d_gene: NA
CDR3nt: TGTGCCAGTAGTCCACTACTAGTTTCAGTCACAGATACGCAGTATTTT
CDR3aa: CASSPLLVSVTDTQYF

j_gene: TRBJ2-5
abundance: NA
v_gene: TRBV30
d_gene: NA
CDR3nt: TGTGCCTGTCTCCAGGGAGAGACCCAGTACTTC
CDR3aa: CACLQGETQYF

j_gene: TRBJ2-2
abundance: NA
v_gene: TRBV5-5
d_gene: NA
CDR3nt: TGTGCCAGCAGCTTGACAGCGGGACATAACACCGGGGAGCTGTTTTTT
CDR3aa: CASSLTAGHNTGELFF

j_gene: TRBJ1-2
abundance: NA
v_gene: TRBV18
d_gene: TRBD1
CDR3nt: TGTGCCAGCTCTGACAGGGGTACTATGAGCGGCTACACCTTC
CDR3aa: CASSDRGTMSGYTF

j_gene: TRBJ2-1
abundance: NA
v_gene: TRBV6-5
d_gene: TRBD2
CDR3nt: TGTGCCAGCAGTTACTCACGACTAGCGCCCAGTGAGCAGTTCTTC
CDR3aa: CASSYSRLAPSEQFF

j_gene: TRBJ2-5
abundance: NA
v_gene: TRBV2
d_gene: NA
CDR3nt: TGTGCCAGCAGGGCTTTCGAAGAGACCCAGTACTTC
CDR3aa: CASRAFEETQYF

j_gene: TRBJ2-3
abundance: NA
v_gene: TRBV7-9
d_gene: NA
CDR3nt: TGTGCCAGCAGCTTGACAACTAGCACAGATACGCAGTATTTT
CDR3aa: CASSLTTSTDTQYF

j_gene: TRBJ1-1
abundance: once
v_gene: TRBV6-5
d_gene: TRBD1
CDR3nt: TGTGCCAGCAGCCTCAGGGGGCTCACGATTACTTTCTTT
CDR3aa: CASSLRGLTITFF

j_gene: TRBJ1-1
abundance: NA
v_gene: TRBV3-1/TRBV3-2
d_gene: TRBD1
CDR3nt: TGTGCCAGCAGCCCGGGACAGCAGGGTGAAGCTTTCTTT
CDR3aa: CASSPGQQGEAFF

j_gene: TRBJ2-2
abundance: NA
v_gene: TRBV9
d_gene: TRBD2
CDR3nt: TGTGCCAGCAGCGTTACTAGCGTTCGCGGGGAGCTGTTTTTT
CDR3aa: CASSVTSVRGELFF

j_gene: TRBJ2-2
abundance: NA
v_gene: TRBV7-9
d_gene: NA
CDR3nt: TGTGCCAGCAGCTTGAGGGGGACGGGTATCACCGGGGAGCTGTTTTTT
CDR3aa: CASSLRGTGITGELFF

j_gene: TRBJ1-6
abundance: NA
v_gene: TRBV5-1
d_gene: NA
CDR3nt: TGCGCCAGCAGCTCTAAGACGGGCTCCTATAATTCACCCCTCCACTTT
CDR3aa: CASSSKTGSYNSPLHF

j_gene: TRBJ2-2
abundance: NA
v_gene: TRBV25-1
d_gene: TRBD2
CDR3nt: TGTGCCACCGAGACTAGCGAGAACACCGGGGAGCTGTTTTTT
CDR3aa: CATETSENTGELFF

j_gene: TRBJ1-1
abundance: NA
v_gene: TRBV7-2
d_gene: TRBD1
CDR3nt: TGTGCCAGCAGCTCCACAAACCCCGGGACAGGAACTGAAGCTTTCTTT
CDR3aa: CASSSTNPGTGTEAFF

j_gene: TRBJ2-5
abundance: NA
v_gene: TRBV7-9
d_gene: TRBD2
CDR3nt: TGTGCCAGCAGCACAGGGACTAGCGGGAGTTCTTATGGAGAGACCCAGTACTTC
CDR3aa: CASSTGTSGSSYGETQYF

j_gene: TRBJ1-6
abundance: NA
v_gene: TRBV6-6
d_gene: NA
CDR3nt: TGTGCCAGCGCCGGGAATTCACCCCTCCACTTT
CDR3aa: CASAGNSPLHF

j_gene: TRBJ2-7
abundance: NA
v_gene: TRBV10-2
d_gene: TRBD2
CDR3nt: TGCGCCAGCAGTGAGTTAGGCGGGAGTGCCTACGAGCAGTACTTC
CDR3aa: CASSELGGSAYEQYF

j_gene: TRBJ1-2
abundance: NA
v_gene: TRBV18
d_gene: NA
CDR3nt: TGTGCCAGCTCACCGAGTGGGAGTAACTATGGCTACACCTTC
CDR3aa: CASSPSGSNYGYTF

j_gene: TRBJ2-7
abundance: once
v_gene: TRBV4-1
d_gene: NA
CDR3nt: TGCGCCAGCAGCCAAGGAGGGTACAGGGTTGACTACGAGCAGTACTTC
CDR3aa: CASSQGGYRVDYEQYF

j_gene: TRBJ1-2
abundance: NA
v_gene: TRBV12-3/TRBV12-4
d_gene: TRBD1
CDR3nt: TGTGCCAGCAGTTTAGACAGGGGCTATGGCTACACCTTC
CDR3aa: CASSLDRGYGYTF

j_gene: TRBJ1-3
abundance: NA
v_gene: TRBV5-1
d_gene: NA
CDR3nt: TGCGCCAGCAGCCCCGACCAGGGGAATACCATATATTTT
CDR3aa: CASSPDQGNTIYF

j_gene: TRBJ2-3
abundance: NA
v_gene: TRBV7-7
d_gene: NA
CDR3nt: TGTGCCAGCAGCCCCATGGGCGGGGGCGGAGATACGCAGTATTTT
CDR3aa: CASSPMGGGGDTQYF

j_gene: TRBJ2-3
abundance: NA
v_gene: TRBV19
d_gene: NA
CDR3nt: TGTGCCAGTAGTCGGTATAGTAAGGGGAGGTTGGGCACAGATACGCAGTATTTT
CDR3aa: CASSRYSKGRLGTDTQYF

j_gene: TRBJ2-5
abundance: NA
v_gene: TRBV6-1
d_gene: NA
CDR3nt: TGTGCCAGCAGTGAATTAGGTGTCCCGGGGGAGACCCAGTACTTC
CDR3aa: CASSELGVPGETQYF

j_gene: TRBJ1-1
abundance: NA
v_gene: TRBV5-4
d_gene: TRBD1
CDR3nt: TGTGCCAGCAGCTCCGCCCGGGACAGGGGGCTTGGTACTGAAGCTTTCTTT
CDR3aa: CASSSARDRGLGTEAFF

j_gene: TRBJ1-1
abundance: NA
v_gene: TRBV5-5
d_gene: NA
CDR3nt: TGTGCCAGCAGCCTAGAGGTAGGGGTGGGCACTGAAGCTTTCTTT
CDR3aa: CASSLEVGVGTEAFF

j_gene: TRBJ2-2
abundance: once
v_gene: TRBV7-2
d_gene: NA
CDR3nt: TGTGCCAGCAGAGTAGGGGCTTCTACAGGGCTCGGGGAGCTGTTTTTT
CDR3aa: CASRVGASTGLGELFF

j_gene: TRBJ2-3
abundance: NA
v_gene: TRBV7-9
d_gene: NA
CDR3nt: TGTGCCAGCAGCTTAGGAGAGCGGAGCACAGATACGCAGTATTTT
CDR3aa: CASSLGERSTDTQYF

j_gene: TRBJ1-5
abundance: NA
v_gene: TRBV4-1
d_gene: NA
CDR3nt: TGCGCCAGCAGCCAAGGGCGGGGGGGAAATCAGCCCCAGCATTTT
CDR3aa: CASSQGRGGNQPQHF

j_gene: TRBJ2-3
abundance: NA
v_gene: TRBV20-1
d_gene: NA
CDR3nt: TGCAGTGCTAACCGGGGTGATACGCAGTATTTT
CDR3aa: CSANRGDTQYF

j_gene: TRBJ1-6
abundance: once
v_gene: TRBV6-5
d_gene: NA
CDR3nt: TGTGCCAGCAGTTACGGCAAGAATAATTCACCCCTCCACTTT
CDR3aa: CASSYGKNNSPLHF

j_gene: TRBJ2-7
abundance: NA
v_gene: TRBV5-1
d_gene: TRBD1
CDR3nt: TGCGCCAGCAGGGATACAGGGGGCCTCCCGGCCGAGCAGTACTTC
CDR3aa: CASRDTGGLPAEQYF

j_gene: TRBJ1-2
abundance: NA
v_gene: TRBV5-6
d_gene: NA
CDR3nt: TGTGCCAGCAGCTTGGTTGACGGACTGGGGGGCTACACCTTC
CDR3aa: CASSLVDGLGGYTF

j_gene: TRBJ2-3
abundance: NA
v_gene: TRBV5-8
d_gene: NA
CDR3nt: TGTGCCAGCAGCTTGGTACTCGCAAGCACAGATACGCAGTATTTT
CDR3aa: CASSLVLASTDTQYF

j_gene: TRBJ1-1
abundance: NA
v_gene: TRBV5-4
d_gene: NA
CDR3nt: TGTGCCAGCAGCTTGCGTCGGAACACTGAAGCTTTCTTT
CDR3aa: CASSLRRNTEAFF

j_gene: TRBJ1-1
abundance: NA
v_gene: TRBV5-5
d_gene: TRBD1
CDR3nt: TGTGCCAGCAGCTTGCGGGACAGGGTCTACACTGAAGCTTTCTTT
CDR3aa: CASSLRDRVYTEAFF

j_gene: TRBJ2-3
abundance: NA
v_gene: TRBV7-8
d_gene: TRBD2
CDR3nt: TGTGCCAGCAGCTTAGTACCAGCGGGAGGACGAGCAGATACGCAGTATTTT
CDR3aa: CASSLVPAGGRADTQYF

j_gene: TRBJ2-7
abundance: NA
v_gene: TRBV5-6
d_gene: TRBD2
CDR3nt: TGTGCCAGCAGCTTGTATAGGCGGGAGCGGGTCTACGAGCAGTACTTC
CDR3aa: CASSLYRRERVYEQYF

j_gene: TRBJ1-1
abundance: NA
v_gene: TRBV6-5
d_gene: NA
CDR3nt: TGTGCCATTCAGGCTCACCAGAACACTGAAGCTTTCTTT
CDR3aa: CAIQAHQNTEAFF

j_gene: TRBJ2-7
abundance: NA
v_gene: TRBV5-1
d_gene: TRBD1
CDR3nt: TGCGCCAGCAGCTACGGACAGGGAGAGCAGTACTTC
CDR3aa: CASSYGQGEQYF

j_gene: TRBJ2-1
abundance: NA
v_gene: TRBV12-1
d_gene: NA
CDR3nt: TGTGCCAGCAGCTCCGGACTAGCGCGCGGGTCCTACAATGAGCAGTTCTTC
CDR3aa: CASSSGLARGSYNEQFF

j_gene: TRBJ1-2
abundance: NA
v_gene: TRBV12-3/TRBV12-4
d_gene: NA
CDR3nt: TGTGCCAGCAGTTTAATGGGGGGAGGGGGCTACACCTTC
CDR3aa: CASSLMGGGGYTF

j_gene: TRBJ2-1
abundance: NA
v_gene: TRBV18
d_gene: TRBD1
CDR3nt: TGTGCCAGCTCACCAGTTAAGGGACAGGCGCCCTCGGGTAACAATGAGCAGTTCTTC
CDR3aa: CASSPVKGQAPSGNNEQFF

j_gene: TRBJ2-1
abundance: NA
v_gene: TRBV11-3
d_gene: TRBD2
CDR3nt: TGTGCCAGCAGCCCTAGGACTAGCGGGGGGTCGGGGGAGCAGTTCTTC
CDR3aa: CASSPRTSGGSGEQFF

j_gene: TRBJ2-1
abundance: NA
v_gene: TRBV29-1
d_gene: TRBD2
CDR3nt: TGCAGCGTTGGAGGGGTCAGGGAGGGGACTAGCCACAACAATGAGCAGTTCTTC
CDR3aa: CSVGGVREGTSHNNEQFF